This TCR beta chain was sequenced during a study of blood T cell repertoires in COVID-19. Study details: COVID-19 samples collected from the United States, Italy and Spain covered acute and convalescent phases. PBMCs, B-cell-depleted T cells, or T cells provided the cDNA or gDNA that made up the material.

This clone was observed once. Methods used by the authors: Amplified reference gene primers provided the basis for estimating nucleated cell counts. Only in-frame clones appear in the TCRdb table, and some are missing; sequencing was by immunoSEQ multiplex PCR. The DNA gave D and trimming, while V, J and clone size come from that table. Of about 180,000 clones detected, roughly nine tenths appear once; the ten largest clones hold 0.53%. CDR3 size: 15 residues. Per germline, CDR1 SGHNT and CDR2 YYREEE (reference sequence). The V and J ends lost 2 bases and 9 bases respectively, with 15 bases between them.

This receptor was obtained from a man aged 50 to 60 with acute or convalescent COVID-19. The rearrangement links TRBV5-4 to TRBJ1-6; D might be TRBD1 (6 bases). The sample taken for sequencing was peripheral blood. The CDR3 loop is CASSFIGGSPSPLHF. CDR3 coding DNA: TGTGCCAGCAGCTTTATAGGGGGTAGTCCTTCACCCCTCCACTTT.